What follows are 26 T cell receptor beta chains derived from one specimen sequenced in a study of beta chain features in type 1 diabetes. Expressed TCRB transcripts were sequenced after all isolated RNA was converted to cDNA. Repertoires were generated with immunoSEQ multiplex PCR, while TCRdb's copy carries only in-frame clones and drops some. The sample carries under 550,000 clones, 10% to 12% recorded once. The source material was naive CD4+ T cells from blood. Receptors originate from a woman aged 18-29 years in good health.

This clone turned up a few times. The rearrangement links TRBV9 to TRBJ1-2; 7 bases agree with TRBD1. V shed 2 bases and J 5 bases; nucleotides not matched to a gene: 9. The CDR3 spans 15 residues. In germline, CDR1 is SGDLS, CDR2 YYNGEE. CDR3 DNA sequence: TGTGCCAGCAGCGTGGGGGACAGAAATTCGTATGGCTACACCTTC. Protein: CASSVGDRNSYGYTF.

Only one count was recorded for this clone. Other DNA sequences in the same sample also yield this CDR3. The chain employs TRBV29-1 and TRBJ1-1; D perhaps matches TRBD1 (5 bases). Deletions cut 3 bases from V and 0 bases from J, with 8 bases between. The CDR3 length is 13 residues. Germline CDR1 reads SQVTM; CDR2 reads ANQGSEA. CDR3: CSVEGLLNTEAFF. CDR3 nucleotides: TGCAGCGTTGAGGGACTTTTGAACACTGAAGCTTTCTTT.

This chain joins TRBV9 and TRBJ1-6; D is possibly TRBD1 (5 bases). This CDR3 has 14 amino acids. Germline CDR1 SGDLS, CDR2 YYNGEE. Trimming stripped 5 bases from V and 7 bases from J, with 13 bases between. The CDR3 loop reads CASRAGRVNSPLHF. The CDR3 nucleotides are TGTGCCAGCAGAGCAGGGCGAGTCAATTCACCCCTCCACTTT.

This chain joins TRBV28 and TRBJ2-5; 9 bases are a match to TRBD1. CDR3 length equals 15 residues. V trimming: 7 bases; J trimming: 2 bases; junction bases outside the gene matches: 8. Germline V gene sequence: CDR1 MDHEN, CDR2 SYDVKM. CDR3 amino acids: CASNRPGTGQETQYF. The CDR3, as DNA: TGTGCCAGCAATCGGCCCGGGACAGGGCAAGAGACCCAGTACTTC.

To note about this clone: In the same sample, other DNA sequences code for this CDR3. J is TRBJ2-5 and V is TRBV5-1, with 10 bases matching TRBD2. CDR1 SGHRS and CDR2 YFSETQ come from the germline V gene. The CDR3 is 14 amino acids. J lost 4 bases, V lost 2 bases, and 2 bases had no gene match. CDR3: CASSLAGGPETQYF. For the CDR3, the DNA is TGCGCCAGCAGCTTAGCGGGAGGGCCAGAGACCCAGTACTTC.

The chain joins TRBV30 to TRBJ2-3; 8 bases match TRBD1. The CDR3 consists of 13 residues. Germline CDR1 is GTSNPN and CDR2 is SVGIG (reference sequence). Trimming at V came to 8 bases and at J to 4 bases, leaving 8 bases not matched to a gene. This CDR3 reads CAQGQGIADTQYF. Written as DNA, the CDR3 is TGTGCCCAAGGACAGGGTATCGCAGATACGCAGTATTTT.

J is TRBJ2-5 and V is TRBV19; D is ambiguous. The length of the CDR3 is 12 residues. Germline CDR1 is LNHDA and CDR2 is SQIVND (reference sequence). Between the trimmed V and J ends, which lost 4 bases and 5 bases, there was a span of 8 bases. The CDR3 DNA is TGTGCCAGTAGTAAGGCGTCCGAGACCCAGTACTTC. Translation: CASSKASETQYF. Supplemented by reference TRBV19 and TRBJ2-5, the full variable domain reads DGGITQSPKYLFRKEGQNVTLSCEQNLNHDAMYWYRQDPGQGLRLIYYSQIVNDFQKGDIAEGYSVSREKKESFPLTVTSAQKNPTAFYLCASSKASETQYFGPGTRLLVL.

This sequence joins TRBV4-3 and TRBJ2-7; 9 bases match TRBD1. Germline V gene data show CDR1 as LGHNA and CDR2 as YSLEER. J gave up 0 bases and V 0 bases, and 12 bases lay outside the gene matches. This CDR3 is 19 amino acids long. For the CDR3, the DNA is TGCGCCAGCAGCCAAGATCATCAGGACAGGGGAGAAAGCTCCTACGAGCAGTACGTC. This sequence encodes CASSQDHQDRGESSYEQYV.

The chain carries TRBV7-2 and TRBJ2-7, with TRBD2 matching over 15 bases. The CDR3 is made up of 17 amino acids. The J segment lost 5 bases and the V segment lost 5 bases, leaving 10 bases of the junction unmatched. The germline CDR1 and CDR2 sequences are SGHTA and FQGNSA. In DNA, the CDR3 is TGTGCCAGCAGCCCCAGGACTAGCGGGAGGGCCCGCCACGAGCAGTACTTC. Its protein product is CASSPRTSGRARHEQYF.

V is TRBV7-2 and J is TRBJ2-7; weak D call: TRBD1 (7 bases). Trimming removed 0 bases at V and 0 bases at J, with 12 bases between. CDR3 length: 16 amino acids. The germline V gene has CDR1 SGHTA and CDR2 FQGNSA. The CDR3 sequence: CASSLAPGGNSYEQYF. CDR3 coding DNA: TGTGCCAGCAGCTTAGCCCCAGGGGGGAACTCCTACGAGCAGTACTTC.

The chain is built from TRBV7-2 and TRBJ2-1; 8 bases align to TRBD1. The V gene's germline CDR1 is SGHTA and CDR2 FQGNSA. V shed 7 bases, J shed 7 bases, and the junction held 6 bases outside the gene matches. The CDR3 extends over 13 amino acids. This CDR3 reads CASTQRQGNEQFF. The CDR3 nucleotides are TGTGCCAGCACCCAAAGACAGGGGAATGAGCAGTTCTTC. The full variable domain, completed using reference TRBV7-2 and TRBJ2-1, is GAGVSQSPSNKVTEKGKDVELRCDPISGHTALYWYRQSLGQGLEFLIYFQGNSAPDKSGLPSDRFSAERTGGSVSTLTIQRTQQEDSAVYLCASTQRQGNEQFFGPGTRLTVL.

This clone has only a few counts. The CDR3 nucleotides read TGTGCCAGCAGCTTAGGCGGGGACGGGAAAGCTTTCTTT. It codes for CASSLGGDGKAFF. V gene TRBV7-2 combines with J gene TRBJ1-1, with D maybe TRBD1 (5 bases). The germline V gene has CDR1 SGHTA and CDR2 FQGNSA. Trimming removed 1 base at V and 9 bases at J, with 12 bases between. The CDR3 extends over 13 amino acids.

The V gene is TRBV6-6, the J gene TRBJ2-3; D is unclear. Between the trimmed V and J ends, which lost 3 bases and 3 bases, there was a span of 13 bases. CDR3 length equals 15 residues. Germline assignment: CDR1 MNHNY and CDR2 SVGAGI (reference sequence). The CDR3 sequence is CASSYFQGMTDTQYF. CDR3 sequence (DNA): TGTGCCAGCAGTTATTTCCAAGGAATGACAGATACGCAGTATTTT.

The chain couples TRBV30 to TRBJ2-5; TRBD1 matches at 7 bases. The DNA matches TRBJ2-7 better at its end, which makes the J call doubtful. The CDR3 covers 15 residues. CDR1 and CDR2 (germline): GTSNPN, SVGIG (reference sequence). CDR3 amino acids: CAWREPGTASYEQYF. The CDR3 DNA is TGTGCCTGGAGGGAACCCGGGACAGCCTCCTACGAGCAGTACTTC.

The chain employs TRBV19 and TRBJ2-7; TRBD1 agrees at 8 bases. CDR1 is LNHDA and CDR2 is SQIVND in the germline V gene (reference sequence). The V gene end was trimmed by 4 bases and the J gene end by 2 bases; junction bases not matched to a gene: 7. This CDR3 has 15 residues. CDR3 DNA sequence: TGTGCCAGTAGTAGCAGGGACAGGCCAGCCTACGAGCAGTACTTC. Its translation is CASSSRDRPAYEQYF.

This clone was counted between two and nine times. V and J are TRBV5-1 and TRBJ2-5, with no clear D. The CDR3 is 11 amino acids. Trimming took off 5 bases at V and 5 bases at J, with 7 bases between the two ends. The germline CDR1 and CDR2 sequences are SGHRS and YFSETQ. The CDR3: CASRGWETQYF. In nucleotides, the CDR3 is TGCGCCAGCAGGGGATGGGAGACCCAGTACTTC.

V usage is TRBV5-1 and J usage is TRBJ1-4; D is unclear. CDR1 is SGHRS, CDR2 YFSETQ, per germline. The CDR3 loop spans 14 amino acids. Between the trimmed V and J ends, which lost 4 bases and 6 bases, there was a span of 13 bases. In DNA form, the CDR3 reads TGCGCCAGCAGCATATACCCGGCGGATGAAAAACTGTTTTTT. Protein sequence: CASSIYPADEKLFF.

The chain carries TRBV5-5 and TRBJ2-4; TRBD1 agrees at 8 bases. Germline V gene lookup returns CDR1 SGHKS and CDR2 YYEKEE (reference sequence). V shed 5 bases, J shed 3 bases, and the junction held 4 bases outside the gene matches. The CDR3 is made up of 14 amino acids. The CDR3 nucleotides read TGTGCCAGCAGTTCCGGGACAGGCAAAAACATTCAGTACTTC. This translates into CASSSGTGKNIQYF.

This chain joins TRBV5-4 and TRBJ2-1; 7 nucleotides align to TRBD1. The J segment lost 3 bases and the V segment lost 2 bases, leaving 8 bases of the junction unmatched. CDR3 length: 16 residues. Germline CDR1 SGHNT, CDR2 YYREEE (reference sequence). CDR3 residues: CASSFPGQKLYNEQFF. The CDR3 bases are TGTGCCAGCAGCTTCCCGGGACAGAAACTCTACAATGAGCAGTTCTTC.

The gene calls are TRBV7-9 and TRBJ2-5; TRBD1 might be the D (6 bases). The CDR3 covers 15 residues. Trimming shortened V by 1 base and J by 4 bases, and 13 bases separated the two germline ends. Per the germline V gene, CDR1 is SEHNR and CDR2 is FQNEAQ (reference sequence). The CDR3 spells CASSLVGIGGETQYF. CDR3 sequence (DNA): TGTGCCAGCAGCTTAGTCGGGATAGGGGGAGAGACCCAGTACTTC.

The chain joins TRBV29-1 to TRBJ2-3, with D possibly matching TRBD2 (7 bases). Germline values: CDR1 SQVTM, CDR2 ANQGSEA. The CDR3 totals 15 residues. V was shortened by 4 bases and J by 6 bases, with 20 bases between the two germline ends. The CDR3, as DNA: TGCAGCGTTGTCCGGCGGCCGGGGGGCCTGGATACGCAGTATTTT. This encodes CSVVRRPGGLDTQYF.

This chain joins TRBV29-1 and TRBJ1-5, with D possibly being TRBD1 (6 bases). Deletions cut 7 bases from V and 7 bases from J, with 23 bases between. This CDR3 has 15 amino acids. Germline CDR1 reads SQVTM; CDR2 reads ANQGSEA. CDR3 sequence: CSDAPTGGRNQPQHF. Here the CDR3 DNA reads TGCAGCGATGCCCCCACTGGGGGCAGAAACCAGCCCCAGCATTTT.

The chain recombines TRBV11-2 with TRBJ2-5; possibly TRBD2 for D (5 bases). The V gene lost 6 bases and the J gene lost 0 bases, with 17 bases spanning the gap. Germline CDR1 SGHAT, CDR2 FQNNGV. The CDR3 is 16 amino acids. The CDR3 sequence is CASRPKAGVNQETQYF. DNA of the CDR3: TGTGCCAGCAGACCAAAAGCCGGGGTCAACCAAGAGACCCAGTACTTC. The full variable domain, rest sourced from reference TRBV11-2 and TRBJ2-5, is EAGVAQSPRYKIIEKRQSVAFWCNPISGHATLYWYQQILGQGPKLLIQFQNNGVVDDSQLPKDRFSAERLKGVDSTLKIQPAKLEDSAVYLCASRPKAGVNQETQYFGPGTRLLVL.

This clone has a handful of counts. V and J are TRBV2 and TRBJ2-5, with a weak D call TRBD1 (5 bases). V was trimmed by 6 bases and J by 2 bases, leaving 13 bases between them. This CDR3 spans 14 amino acids. Per germline, CDR1 SNHLY and CDR2 FYNNEI. This chain's CDR3 is CASSQKTAQETQYF. In DNA form, the CDR3 reads TGTGCCAGCAGCCAAAAGACAGCACAAGAGACCCAGTACTTC.

This clone appeared a few times. The chain uses TRBV12-5 and TRBJ2-3; 10 nucleotides match TRBD2. CDR1 LGHNT and CDR2 FRNRAP come from the germline V gene. The CDR3 spans 14 residues. The ends lost 10 bases at V and 2 bases at J; junction bases unmatched: 6. The CDR3 nucleotides read TGTGCTACTAGAGGACTAGCGGCCACAGATACGCAGTATTTT. Translating gives CATRGLAATDTQYF.

This clone has only a few counts. The rearrangement uses TRBV7-3 and TRBJ1-1; D is possibly TRBD1 (5 bases). CDR1 and CDR2 from the germline V gene are SGHTA and FQGTGA. CDR3 size: 13 residues. The V end lost 1 base, the J end lost 4 bases, and 7 bases lay between the germline ends. CDR3 region: CASSLKGSTEAFF. CDR3 bases: TGTGCCAGCAGCTTAAAGGGGAGCACTGAAGCTTTCTTT.